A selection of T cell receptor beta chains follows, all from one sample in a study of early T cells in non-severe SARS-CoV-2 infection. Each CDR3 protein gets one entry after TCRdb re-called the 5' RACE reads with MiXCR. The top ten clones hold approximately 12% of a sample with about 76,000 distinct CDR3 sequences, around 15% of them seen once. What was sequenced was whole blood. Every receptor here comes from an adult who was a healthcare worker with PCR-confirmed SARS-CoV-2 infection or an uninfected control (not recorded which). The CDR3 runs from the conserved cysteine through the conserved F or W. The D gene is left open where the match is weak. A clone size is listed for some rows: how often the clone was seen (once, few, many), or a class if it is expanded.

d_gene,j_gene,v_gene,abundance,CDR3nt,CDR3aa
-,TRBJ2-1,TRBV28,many,TGTGCCAGCAGTTTGGTCGGGGGGCACTACAATGAGCAGTTCTTC,CASSLVGGHYNEQFF
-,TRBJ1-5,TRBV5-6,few,TGTGCCAGCAGCCTGGGGCTGGCGTATAGCAATCAGCCCCAGCATTTT,CASSLGLAYSNQPQHF
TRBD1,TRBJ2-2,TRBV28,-,TGTGCCAGCAGGCTTACAGGGGGCTCCGGGGAGCTGTTTTTT,CASRLTGGSGELFF
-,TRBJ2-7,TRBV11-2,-,TGTGCCAGCAGCTACAGGGAAAACGGTTTGTACGAGCAGTACTTC,CASSYRENGLYEQYF
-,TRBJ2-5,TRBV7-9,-,TGTGCCAGCAGCTTAGCGTGGGACACCCATGAGACCCAGTACTTC,CASSLAWDTHETQYF
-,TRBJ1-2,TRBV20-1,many,TGCAGCGAGGGCCACTCAGCTAACTATGGCTACACCTTC,CSEGHSANYGYTF
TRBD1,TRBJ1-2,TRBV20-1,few,TGCAGTGCTAGGACAGGGGGCGACTATGGCTACACCTTC,CSARTGGDYGYTF
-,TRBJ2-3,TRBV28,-,TGTGCCACCCAAAGGGACGACAGCACAGATACGCAGTATTTT,CATQRDDSTDTQYF
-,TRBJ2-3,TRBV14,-,TGTGCCAGCAGCCAAGATGGGACACGGCCGCAGTATTTT,CASSQDGTRPQYF
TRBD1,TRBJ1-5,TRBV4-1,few,TGCGCCAGCAGCCACTGGACAGGGGATCAGCCCCAGCATTTT,CASSHWTGDQPQHF
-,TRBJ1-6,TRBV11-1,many,TGTGCCAGCAGCCCGGACGGTGCCCCGGGCTCCTATAATTCACCCCTCCACTTT,CASSPDGAPGSYNSPLHF
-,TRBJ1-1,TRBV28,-,TGTGCCAGCAGCCGGGGGCGGGGGAACACTGAAGCTTTCTTT,CASSRGRGNTEAFF
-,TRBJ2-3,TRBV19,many,TGTGCCAGTAGTATAGAGTTCCCAGGCCCCCCCGAAGCCCCGCGGGGCACAGATACGCAGTATTTT,CASSIEFPGPPEAPRGTDTQYF
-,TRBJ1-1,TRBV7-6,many,TGTGCCAGCAGCTTAGCGGAGAACACTGAAGCTTTCTTT,CASSLAENTEAFF
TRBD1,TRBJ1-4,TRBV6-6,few,TGTGCCAGCAGTTCCCGAAGGGGGCACGAAAAACTGTTTTTT,CASSSRRGHEKLFF